This passage covers 25 T cell receptor beta chains from one sample sequenced in a study of cytomegalovirus exposure and HLA in healthy donors. Produced via immunoSEQ multiplex PCR; TCRdb's table is partial and in-frame only. Found here are a few hundred thousand clones, about 90% of them singletons; the top ten hold about 2.7%. Sequencing was performed on PBMCs. The receptors derive from a woman aged 18-35 years in good health and CMV-seronegative.

The chain recombines TRBV10-3 with TRBJ1-1, with D perhaps TRBD1 (6 bases). The V and J ends lost 3 bases and 1 base respectively, with 12 bases between them. CDR3 length equals 15 residues. Germline V gene sequence: CDR1 ENHRY, CDR2 SYGVKD. The DNA of the CDR3 is TGTGCCATCAGTGACCCCCCGGGACAGAACACTGAAGCTTTCTTT. Translation gives CAISDPPGQNTEAFF.

V usage is TRBV5-6 and J usage is TRBJ2-1; 8 nucleotides line up with TRBD2. The ends lost 5 bases at V and 7 bases at J; junction bases unmatched: 8. CDR1 is SGHDT, CDR2 YYEEEE, per germline. This CDR3 is 14 amino acids long. CDR3 nucleotides: TGTGCCAGCAGTTCAGCGGGAGTGAGGAATGAGCAGTTCTTC. Protein: CASSSAGVRNEQFF.

The chain links TRBV11-2 to TRBJ2-7; unclear D gene. Trimming took off 5 bases at V and 3 bases at J, with 14 bases between the two ends. The CDR3 length is 14 residues. The germline gives CDR1 SGHAT, CDR2 FQNNGV. The CDR3 region is CASSPRTRVYEQYF. The CDR3 nucleotides are TGTGCCAGCAGCCCCCGTACCCGAGTCTACGAGCAGTACTTC.

This rearrangement joins TRBV15 to TRBJ2-1; 10 nucleotides align to TRBD2. V lost 3 bases and J lost 1; bases outside the gene matches: 0. From germline, CDR1 is LNHNV and CDR2 YYDKDF (reference sequence). The CDR3 totals 15 residues. The CDR3 loop is CATSRGLASYNEQFF. The CDR3 nucleotides are TGTGCCACCAGCAGGGGACTAGCGTCCTACAATGAGCAGTTCTTC.

The chain links TRBV28 to TRBJ2-7; 9 nucleotides align to TRBD1. CDR1 MDHEN and CDR2 SYDVKM come from the germline V gene. V dropped 2 bases and J dropped 3; count of bases not matched to a gene: 5. The CDR3 runs to 15 residues. The CDR3: CASSLTDRGDYEQYF. For the CDR3, the DNA is TGTGCCAGCAGTTTAACGGACAGGGGAGACTACGAGCAGTACTTC.

The CDR3 loop reads CASSPWAGGRLDEQFF. The CDR3 DNA reads TGTGCCAGCAGTCCATGGGCGGGAGGGCGATTGGATGAGCAGTTCTTC. The rearrangement links TRBV27 to TRBJ2-1, with 9 positions matching TRBD2. The CDR3 spans 16 residues. Germline CDR1 MNHEY, CDR2 SMNVEV (reference sequence). Germline trimming cut 5 bases from V and 8 bases from J; bases unmatched to any gene: 13.

The rearrangement uses TRBV10-3 and TRBJ2-1; a weak D match, TRBD1 (5 bases). The CDR3 totals 11 residues. Trimming pared 8 bases from V and 5 bases from J, leaving 7 bases between. From germline, CDR1 is ENHRY and CDR2 SYGVKD. CDR3 sequence: CAIAGHNEQFF. In DNA form, the CDR3 reads TGTGCCATCGCAGGGCACAATGAGCAGTTCTTC.

CDR3 loop: CASTKTGDRQPQHF. The CDR3 DNA is TGTGCCAGCACAAAGACAGGGGATCGGCAGCCCCAGCATTTT. V is TRBV6-1 and J is TRBJ1-5; TRBD1 agrees at 8 bases. The CDR3 covers 14 residues. Germline-derived CDR1 and CDR2 are MNHNS and SASEGT. V lost 7 bases and J lost 7; bases outside the gene matches: 9.

V usage is TRBV27 and J usage is TRBJ1-5; no reliable D call. The CDR3 totals 17 residues. V lost 1 base to trimming and J lost 0 bases, with 13 bases between them. Germline CDR1 MNHEY, CDR2 SMNVEV (reference sequence). CDR3 region: CASSLYFTENSNQPQHF. In DNA, the CDR3 is TGTGCCAGCAGTTTATATTTCACTGAAAATAGCAATCAGCCCCAGCATTTT.

This chain connects TRBV16 to TRBJ1-1, with TRBD1 as a possible D gene (6 bases). The CDR3 has 17 amino acids. The ends were cut back, 4 bases at V and 6 bases at J, with 24 bases in the middle. Germline V gene lookup returns CDR1 KGHSY and CDR2 FQNENV. The CDR3 bases are TGTGCCAGCAGCCGCGAAGGATTGGTTGGGGGCAACCCTGAAGCTTTCTTT. This sequence encodes CASSREGLVGGNPEAFF.

The chain combines TRBV28 with TRBJ2-5; a weak D match, TRBD1 (6 bases). This CDR3 is 15 amino acids long. Trimming removed 1 base at V and 3 bases at J, with 12 bases between. The germline gives CDR1 MDHEN, CDR2 SYDVKM. For the CDR3, the DNA is TGTGCCAGCAGTTTATATCTCCCAGGGGAAGAGACCCAGTACTTC. It encodes CASSLYLPGEETQYF.

This clone was counted once. The chain is built from TRBV7-2 and TRBJ2-4; 15 positions agree with TRBD2. The length of the CDR3 is 17 residues. CDR1 SGHTA and CDR2 FQGNSA come from the germline V gene. The ends lost 5 bases at V and 7 bases at J; junction bases unmatched: 9. CDR3 sequence reads: CASSRGLAGGTRNIQYF. For the CDR3, the DNA is TGTGCCAGCAGCCGGGGACTAGCGGGAGGTACCAGGAACATTCAGTACTTC.

This rearrangement joins TRBV6-6 to TRBJ1-1; D may be TRBD1 (5 bases). V lost 2 bases and J lost 2, with 15 bases in between. CDR3 length equals 16 residues. Germline V lookup: CDR1 MNHNY, CDR2 SVGAGI (reference sequence). CDR3 nucleotide sequence: TGTGCCAGCAGTTACGCCCCTGGCGGGGACAACACTGAAGCTTTCTTT. This sequence encodes CASSYAPGGDNTEAFF.

The chain is built from TRBV27 and TRBJ2-1; D possibly corresponds to TRBD2 (5 bases). This CDR3 contains 15 residues. The V end was cut by 2 bases, the J end by 3 bases, with 11 bases between. The germline V gene encodes CDR1 MNHEY and CDR2 SMNVEV (reference sequence). CDR3 DNA sequence: TGTGCCAGCAGTTTAGGAGGAGCAGTCTACAATGAGCAGTTCTTC. Translation gives CASSLGGAVYNEQFF.

The V gene is TRBV15, the J gene TRBJ2-1, with TRBD2 identical over 7 bases. Germline CDR1 and CDR2: LNHNV and YYDKDF (reference sequence). Trimming took 0 bases from V and 4 from J; bases not matched to a gene: 15. The CDR3 has 19 amino acids. The CDR3 nucleotides read TGTGCCACCAGCAGAGATAGGCCTCTGGGGAGGGGATCGTACAATGAGCAGTTCTTC. Residues: CATSRDRPLGRGSYNEQFF.

The V and J genes are TRBV5-6 and TRBJ2-7; D is perhaps TRBD2 (5 bases). The CDR3 extends over 14 amino acids. V lost 1 base to trimming and J lost 8 bases, with 16 bases between them. Per the germline V gene, CDR1 is SGHDT and CDR2 is YYEEEE. The CDR3 sequence is CASSLRAGSTKQYF. The CDR3 DNA follows: TGTGCCAGCAGCTTGCGGGCGGGCTCTACAAAGCAGTACTTC.

The V call is TRBV19, the J call TRBJ2-3; 7 bases map to TRBD2. Trimming removed 1 base from V and 8 bases from J; junction bases left unmatched: 3. CDR3 length: 13 amino acids. The germline gives CDR1 LNHDA, CDR2 SQIVND (reference sequence). The CDR3 DNA follows: TGTGCCAGTAGTATAGGACTAGCTGGTACGCAGTATTTT. Amino acids: CASSIGLAGTQYF. Filled out from reference TRBV19 and TRBJ2-3, the complete variable domain reads DGGITQSPKYLFRKEGQNVTLSCEQNLNHDAMYWYRQDPGQGLRLIYYSQIVNDFQKGDIAEGYSVSREKKESFPLTVTSAQKNPTAFYLCASSIGLAGTQYFGPGTRLTVL.

The CDR3 sequence: CASKKTEDYEQYF. CDR3 coding DNA: TGCGCCAGCAAAAAGACAGAGGACTACGAGCAGTACTTC. The chain employs TRBV10-2 and TRBJ2-7, with D perhaps matching TRBD1 (5 bases). There are 13 residues in the CDR3. CDR1 and CDR2 from the germline V gene are WSHSY and SAAADI. Trimming removed 7 bases from V and 3 bases from J, with 13 bases in between.

The V gene is TRBV9, the J gene TRBJ2-3; a weak D match, TRBD1 (6 bases). The CDR3 covers 13 residues. The V and J ends lost 1 base and 4 bases respectively, with 7 bases between them. Germline lookup yields CDR1 SGDLS and CDR2 YYNGEE. CDR3 coding DNA: TGTGCCAGCAGCGTACAGGGGCCAGATACGCAGTATTTT. The encoded protein is CASSVQGPDTQYF.

The chain uses TRBV6-1 and TRBJ2-7; D ambiguous. CDR3 length: 14 residues. V was shortened by 6 bases and J by 6 bases, with 18 bases between the two germline ends. The germline CDR1 and CDR2 sequences are MNHNS and SASEGT. The CDR3 sequence: CASSVLVGGGEQYF. CDR3 sequence (DNA): TGTGCCAGCAGCGTTCTGGTCGGCGGCGGCGAGCAGTACTTC.

This clone has only a few counts. The CDR3 DNA reads TGTGCCAGTAGTACAGGGGCAGGAGAGCAGTACTTC. Amino acids: CASSTGAGEQYF. The chain couples TRBV19 to TRBJ2-7, with a possible D match to TRBD1 (6 bases). V shed 4 bases and J shed 7 bases, with 11 bases lying between them. This CDR3 is built from 12 residues. Germline values: CDR1 LNHDA, CDR2 SQIVND (reference sequence).

The CDR3 here is CASSWTGEMGSGYGYTF. The CDR3 coding sequence is TGTGCCAGCAGTTGGACAGGAGAAATGGGGTCTGGCTATGGCTACACCTTC. The chain links TRBV27 to TRBJ1-2, with TRBD1 matching over 7 bases. Per germline, CDR1 MNHEY and CDR2 SMNVEV (reference sequence). The V segment lost 4 bases and the J segment 4 bases; nucleotides outside the gene matches: 15. The CDR3 consists of 17 residues.

V usage is TRBV5-4 and J usage is TRBJ2-1; 10 bases fit TRBD2. There are 17 residues in the CDR3. Germline V gene data show CDR1 as SGHNT and CDR2 as YYREEE (reference sequence). V was clipped by 4 bases and J by 4 bases; unmatched bases: 11. For the CDR3, the DNA is TGTGCCAGCAGCCGCGGGGGCGGGACTAGCGCTTACAATGAGCAGTTCTTC. This gives the protein CASSRGGGTSAYNEQFF.

This clone came up a few times. The J gene is TRBJ2-2, the V gene TRBV11-3, with 10 bases that match TRBD2. Germline CDR1 SGHNT, CDR2 YENEEA. Trimming took 5 bases from V and 5 from J; bases not matched to a gene: 8. The CDR3 spans 16 residues. For the CDR3, the DNA is TGTGCCAGCAGCCTTATAGCGGGAGGCGAGACCGGGGAGCTGTTTTTT. Its translation is CASSLIAGGETGELFF.

The count of this clone is one. V and J are TRBV11-3 and TRBJ2-1; D may be TRBD2 (6 bases). The germline V and J ends were trimmed by 4 bases and 0 bases, with 19 bases remaining between them. Germline-derived CDR1 and CDR2 are SGHNT and YENEEA. This CDR3 spans 18 amino acids. In nucleotides, the CDR3 is TGTGCCAGCAGCTCCAGTTTAGCGGAGGGGCGCTCCTACAATGAGCAGTTCTTC. Translated, it gives CASSSSLAEGRSYNEQFF.